The source of this T cell receptor beta chain is a study of blood T cell repertoires in COVID-19. Across the whole study: Whether acute or convalescent, the COVID-19 samples came from the United States, Italy and Spain. From T cells, B-cell-depleted T cells, or PBMCs came the material, which was cDNA or gDNA.

In the original processing: Researchers report that nucleated cell counts were estimated from reference gene primer amplification. Sequencing used immunoSEQ multiplex PCR; TCRdb keeps in-frame clones, though not all of them. The V and J calls and clone size are taken from that table; D and trimming were inferred from the DNA. This table has over 120,000 clones, over 70% appearing once. The source of this sequence is a man between 65 and 85 years old who had recovered from COVID-19. Sequencing was performed on peripheral blood.

The CDR3 bases are TGCAGCGTTGAAACGGGTGGTTCGGGGTCGAATGAGCAGTTCTTC. This gives the protein CSVETGGSGSNEQFF. The chain is built from TRBV29-1 and TRBJ2-1, with D maybe TRBD2 (5 bases). The V gene's germline CDR1 is SQVTM and CDR2 ANQGSEA. The CDR3 covers 15 residues. The V gene lost 2 bases and the J gene lost 7 bases, with 18 bases spanning the gap.